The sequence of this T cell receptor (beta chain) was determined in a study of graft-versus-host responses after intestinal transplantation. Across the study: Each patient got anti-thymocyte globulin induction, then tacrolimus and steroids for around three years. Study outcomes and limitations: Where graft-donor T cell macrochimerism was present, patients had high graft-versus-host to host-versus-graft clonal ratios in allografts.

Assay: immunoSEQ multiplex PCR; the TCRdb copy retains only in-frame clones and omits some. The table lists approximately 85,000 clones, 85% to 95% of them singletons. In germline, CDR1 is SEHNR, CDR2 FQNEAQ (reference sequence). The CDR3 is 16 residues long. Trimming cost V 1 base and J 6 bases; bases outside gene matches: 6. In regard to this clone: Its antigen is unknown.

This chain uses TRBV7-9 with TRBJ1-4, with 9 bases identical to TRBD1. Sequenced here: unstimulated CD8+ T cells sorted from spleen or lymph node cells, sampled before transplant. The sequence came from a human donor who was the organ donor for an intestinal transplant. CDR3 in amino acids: CASSLVPGQGDEKLFF. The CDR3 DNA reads TGTGCCAGCAGCTTAGTCCCGGGACAGGGTGATGAAAAACTGTTTTTT.